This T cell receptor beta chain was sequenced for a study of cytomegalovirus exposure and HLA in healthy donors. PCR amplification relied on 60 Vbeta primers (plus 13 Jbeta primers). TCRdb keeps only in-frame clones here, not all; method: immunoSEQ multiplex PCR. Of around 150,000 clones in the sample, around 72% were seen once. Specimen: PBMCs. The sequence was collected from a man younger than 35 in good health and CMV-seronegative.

CDR3 residues: CASSSGTAGYGYTF. CDR3 bases: TGTGCCAGCAGCTCCGGGACGGCGGGGTATGGCTACACCTTC. The chain employs TRBV7-2 and TRBJ1-2; D is perhaps TRBD1 (5 bases). V was clipped by 4 bases and J by 5 bases, with 14 bases between them. CDR1 is SGHTA, CDR2 FQGNSA, per germline. There are 14 residues in the CDR3.